Each of the 6 T cell receptor beta chains below was sequenced from the same sample in a study of shared clonotypes between healthy human individuals. The assay was immunoSEQ multiplex PCR, and TCRdb's table has in-frame clones only and misses some. The sample lists 450,000 to 600,000 clones; about four fifths were seen once. The sample comprised PBMCs. The receptor source for this set is a woman in her thirties or forties in good health. Some clones in this sample may be carry-over from other donors' samples.

This clone was found a few times. The gene calls are TRBV7-2 and TRBJ1-2; TRBD1 matches at 7 bases. Germline CDR1 reads SGHTA; CDR2 reads FQGNSA. The length of the CDR3 is 13 residues. The J segment lost 6 bases and the V segment lost 4 bases, leaving 5 bases of the junction unmatched. This CDR3 is CASSSDRRDGYTF. The DNA for the CDR3 is TGTGCCAGCAGCTCGGACAGGCGGGATGGCTACACCTTC. Full variable domain (outside the CDR3, taken from reference TRBV7-2 and TRBJ1-2): GAGVSQSPSNKVTEKGKDVELRCDPISGHTALYWYRQSLGQGLEFLIYFQGNSAPDKSGLPSDRFSAERTGGSVSTLTIQRTQQEDSAVYLCASSSDRRDGYTFGSGTRLTVV.

The count of this clone is one. The genes are TRBV5-4 and TRBJ1-4, with D unclear. The CDR3 is 14 amino acids. Germline V lookup: CDR1 SGHNT, CDR2 YYREEE (reference sequence). V was shortened by 7 bases and J by 3 bases, with 13 bases between the two germline ends. CDR3 residues: CASSPYRSNEKLFF. CDR3 DNA: TGTGCCAGCTCCCCGTACAGATCTAATGAAAAACTGTTTTTT.

The V gene is TRBV5-6, the J gene TRBJ2-7; TRBD1 agrees at 9 bases. The V gene's germline CDR1 is SGHDT and CDR2 YYEEEE. The CDR3 is 16 amino acids. The trim removed 4 bases at V and 7 bases at J, leaving 15 bases unmatched. The CDR3 loop is CASSPTAGQGYWEQYF. The CDR3 DNA follows: TGTGCCAGCAGCCCGACCGCGGGACAGGGTTATTGGGAGCAGTACTTC.

The genes are TRBV6-6 and TRBJ2-1, with 10 nucleotides matching TRBD2. Germline V gene data show CDR1 as MNHNY and CDR2 as SVGAGI (reference sequence). This CDR3 region has 16 residues. The trim removed 3 bases at V and 3 bases at J, leaving 5 bases unmatched. This CDR3 reads CASSYSGTSDYNEQFF. CDR3 DNA sequence: TGTGCCAGCAGTTATTCCGGGACTAGCGACTACAATGAGCAGTTCTTC.

The V gene is TRBV4-2, the J gene TRBJ2-3; 9 bases are shared with TRBD2. The CDR3 spans 19 residues. The germline gives CDR1 LGHNA, CDR2 YNFKEQ. The V gene end was trimmed by 5 bases and the J gene end by 1 base; junction bases not matched to a gene: 16. As DNA, the CDR3 is TGTGCCAGCAGCACGAAGGGGGCGGTAGCGGGAGCGGGCACAGATACGCAGTATTTT. Translating it yields CASSTKGAVAGAGTDTQYF.

The count of this clone is one. The chain uses TRBV6-1 and TRBJ2-7; the match to TRBD1 covers 10 bases. Germline CDR1 is MNHNS and CDR2 is SASEGT. The CDR3 is 16 amino acids. With 3 bases clipped from V and 2 bases from J, the junction kept 7 bases outside the gene matches. As DNA, the CDR3 is TGTGCCAGCAGTGACCGGATTGGGACAGGGGCCTACGAGCAGTACTTC. It codes for CASSDRIGTGAYEQYF.